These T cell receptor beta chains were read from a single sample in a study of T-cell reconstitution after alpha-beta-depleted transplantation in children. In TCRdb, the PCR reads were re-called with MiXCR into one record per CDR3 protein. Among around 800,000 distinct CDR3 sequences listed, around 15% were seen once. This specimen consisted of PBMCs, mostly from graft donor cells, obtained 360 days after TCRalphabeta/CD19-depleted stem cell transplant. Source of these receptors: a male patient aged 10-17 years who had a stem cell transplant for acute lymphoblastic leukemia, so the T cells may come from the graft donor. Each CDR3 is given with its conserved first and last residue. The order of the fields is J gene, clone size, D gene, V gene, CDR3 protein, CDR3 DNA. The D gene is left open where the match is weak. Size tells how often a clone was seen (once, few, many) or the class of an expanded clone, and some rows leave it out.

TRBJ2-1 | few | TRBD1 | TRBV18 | CASSPIGQGYSNEQFF | TGTGCCAGCTCACCAATTGGACAGGGGTACTCCAATGAGCAGTTCTTC
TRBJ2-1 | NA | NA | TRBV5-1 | CACGAASYNEQFF | TGCGCCTGCGGAGCAGCTTCCTACAATGAGCAGTTCTTC
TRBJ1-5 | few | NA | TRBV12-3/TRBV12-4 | CASSTQGQPQHF | TGTGCCAGCAGTACACAGGGCCAGCCCCAGCATTTT
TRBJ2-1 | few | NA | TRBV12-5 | CASGLPGLINEQFF | TGTGCTAGTGGTTTGCCGGGGCTTATTAATGAGCAGTTCTTC
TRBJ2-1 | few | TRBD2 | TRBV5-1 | CASSLPGASGRGEQFF | TGCGCCAGCAGCTTGCCCGGGGCTAGCGGGAGAGGCGAGCAGTTCTTC
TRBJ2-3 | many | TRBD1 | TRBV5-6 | CASSLQGATDTQYF | TGTGCCAGCAGCTTACAGGGGGCGACAGATACGCAGTATTTT
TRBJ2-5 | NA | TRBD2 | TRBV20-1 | CSAREGSGRAGETQYF | TGCAGTGCCAGAGAGGGTAGCGGGAGGGCCGGGGAGACCCAGTACTTC
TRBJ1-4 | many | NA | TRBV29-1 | CSVAGRVSTNEKLFF | TGCAGCGTCGCTGGTAGGGTATCAACTAATGAAAAACTGTTTTTT
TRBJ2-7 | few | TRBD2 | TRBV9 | CASSGGGAGVYEQYF | TGTGCCAGCAGCGGGGGCGGAGCGGGAGTCTACGAGCAGTACTTC
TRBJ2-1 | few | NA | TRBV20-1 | CSANRDSGHEQFF | TGCAGTGCTAACCGGGACAGCGGGCATGAGCAGTTCTTC
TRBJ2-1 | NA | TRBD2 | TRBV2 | CASSEAVAGVNSYNEQFF | TGTGCCAGCAGTGAAGCGGTAGCGGGGGTGAATTCCTACAATGAGCAGTTCTTC
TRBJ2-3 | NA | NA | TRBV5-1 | CASSLDGDFSTDTQYF | TGCGCCAGCAGCTTGGATGGCGACTTTAGCACAGATACGCAGTATTTT
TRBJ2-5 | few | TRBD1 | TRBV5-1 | CASSPRTGGAETQYF | TGCGCCAGCAGCCCCAGGACAGGGGGCGCAGAGACCCAGTACTTC
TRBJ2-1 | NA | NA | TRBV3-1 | CASSQGAAPARWYNEQFF | TGTGCCAGCAGCCAAGGGGCTGCACCGGCTCGATGGTACAATGAGCAGTTCTTC
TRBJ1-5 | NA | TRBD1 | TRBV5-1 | CASSVTTGTGYQPQHF | TGCGCCAGCAGCGTTACGACCGGGACAGGTTATCAGCCCCAGCATTTT
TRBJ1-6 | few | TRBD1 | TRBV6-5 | CASSYAQGNSPLHF | TGTGCCAGCAGTTACGCACAGGGGAATTCACCCCTCCACTTT
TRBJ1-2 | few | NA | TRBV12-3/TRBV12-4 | CASSFPNRTVRYGYTF | TGTGCCAGCAGTTTTCCCAACCGGACAGTACGCTATGGCTACACCTTC
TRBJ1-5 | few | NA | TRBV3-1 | CASSQDRQAQHF | TGTGCCAGCAGCCAAGACAGGCAGGCCCAGCATTTT
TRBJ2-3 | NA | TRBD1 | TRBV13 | CASSTGTGQEDTQYF | TGTGCCAGCAGTACGGGGACAGGGCAAGAAGATACGCAGTATTTT
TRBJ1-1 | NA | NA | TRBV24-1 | CATSVWGGEAFF | TGTGCCACCAGTGTGTGGGGGGGTGAAGCTTTCTTT
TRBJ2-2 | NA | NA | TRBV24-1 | CATSRSGNTGELFF | TGTGCCACCAGTCGATCTGGCAACACCGGGGAGCTGTTTTTT
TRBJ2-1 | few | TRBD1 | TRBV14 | CASSQRRTGGAEQFF | TGTGCCAGCAGCCAACGGCGTACAGGGGGAGCTGAGCAGTTCTTC
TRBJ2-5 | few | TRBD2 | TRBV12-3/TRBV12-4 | CASSLGLAGGPEETQYF | TGTGCCAGCAGTCTGGGACTAGCGGGAGGGCCGGAGGAGACCCAGTACTTC
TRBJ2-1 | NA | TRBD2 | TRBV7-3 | CASSLSRFSGGNNEQFF | TGTGCCAGCAGCTTATCGAGGTTTAGCGGGGGAAACAATGAGCAGTTCTTC
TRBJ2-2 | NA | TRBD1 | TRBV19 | CASSILGTVTGELFF | TGTGCCAGTAGCATCCTAGGGACAGTCACCGGGGAGCTGTTTTTT
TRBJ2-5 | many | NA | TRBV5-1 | CASKIEETQYF | TGCGCCAGCAAAATTGAGGAGACCCAGTACTTC
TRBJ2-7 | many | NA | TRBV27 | CASSLSAVSYEQYF | TGTGCCAGCAGTTTATCAGCGGTCTCCTACGAGCAGTACTTC
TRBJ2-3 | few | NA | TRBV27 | CASHSISDTQYF | TGTGCCAGCCATAGCATTTCAGATACGCAGTATTTT
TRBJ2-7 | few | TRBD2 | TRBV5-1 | CASSFDRRGRSYEQYF | TGCGCCAGCAGCTTCGACAGACGCGGGAGGTCCTACGAGCAGTACTTC
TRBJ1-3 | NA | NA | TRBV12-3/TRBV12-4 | CASLQGALGNTIYF | TGTGCCAGCCTCCAGGGTGCTCTGGGAAACACCATATATTTT
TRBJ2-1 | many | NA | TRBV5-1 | CASSLEELEWGNEQFF | TGCGCCAGCAGCTTGGAGGAGCTAGAGTGGGGGAATGAGCAGTTCTTC
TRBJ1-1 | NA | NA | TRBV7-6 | CASSLASETGAMNTEAFF | TGTGCCAGCAGCTTAGCGTCGGAGACAGGCGCCATGAACACTGAAGCTTTCTTT
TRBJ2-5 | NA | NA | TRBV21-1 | CASSKLSDGSYQETQYF | TGTGCCAGCAGCAAACTTTCCGACGGGTCCTATCAAGAGACCCAGTACTTC
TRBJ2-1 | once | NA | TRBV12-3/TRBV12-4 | CASRPTDFEQFF | TGTGCCAGCAGACCGACGGACTTTGAGCAGTTCTTC
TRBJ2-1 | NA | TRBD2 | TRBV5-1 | CASSSPSGGSYNEQFF | TGCGCCAGCAGCTCTCCTAGCGGGGGCTCCTACAATGAGCAGTTCTTC
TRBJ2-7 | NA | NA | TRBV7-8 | CASSSLLQGLNEQYF | TGTGCCAGCAGCTCCCTCCTACAGGGATTGAACGAGCAGTACTTC
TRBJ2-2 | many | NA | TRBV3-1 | CASSQVRVTGELFF | TGTGCCAGCAGCCAAGTAAGGGTCACCGGGGAGCTGTTTTTT
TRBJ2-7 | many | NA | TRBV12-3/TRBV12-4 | CASSTHHLYEQYF | TGTGCCAGCAGTACCCACCACCTTTACGAGCAGTACTTC
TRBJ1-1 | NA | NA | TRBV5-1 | CASRFDSNTEAFF | TGCGCCAGCAGATTCGACAGTAACACTGAAGCTTTCTTT
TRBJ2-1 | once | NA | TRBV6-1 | CAIWRGRGLYNEQFF | TGTGCCATCTGGCGCGGCAGGGGTCTATACAATGAGCAGTTCTTC
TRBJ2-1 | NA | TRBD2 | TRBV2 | CASRAGLGDRDNEQFF | TGTGCCAGCAGGGCGGGACTAGGAGATCGGGACAATGAGCAGTTCTTC
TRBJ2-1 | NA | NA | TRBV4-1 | CASSPGNGISYNEQFF | TGCGCCAGCAGCCCCGGAAACGGGATCTCATACAATGAGCAGTTCTTC
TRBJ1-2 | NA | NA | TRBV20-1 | CSAKGDYGYTF | TGCAGTGCAAAGGGTGACTATGGCTACACCTTC
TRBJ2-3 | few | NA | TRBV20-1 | CSAPNRGNRQKGADTQYF | TGCAGTGCCCCTAATCGGGGGAATAGACAGAAAGGGGCAGATACGCAGTATTTT
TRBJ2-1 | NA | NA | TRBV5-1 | CASSPWRLGAQGGANEQFF | TGCGCCAGCAGCCCCTGGCGCCTTGGCGCACAGGGAGGAGCAAATGAGCAGTTCTTC
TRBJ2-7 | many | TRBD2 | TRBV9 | CASSVGGTSGFYEQYF | TGTGCCAGCAGCGTAGGGGGGACTAGCGGATTCTACGAGCAGTACTTC
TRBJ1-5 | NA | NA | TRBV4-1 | CASSQEAGVNQPQHF | TGCGCCAGCAGCCAAGAGGCAGGGGTCAATCAGCCCCAGCATTTT
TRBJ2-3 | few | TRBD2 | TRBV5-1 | CASSNGRTSGILGTQYF | TGCGCCAGCAGCAACGGCAGGACTAGCGGGATCTTAGGTACGCAGTATTTT
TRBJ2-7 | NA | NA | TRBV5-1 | CASSLLTGITYEQYF | TGCGCCAGCAGCTTGCTGACAGGAATTACCTACGAGCAGTACTTC
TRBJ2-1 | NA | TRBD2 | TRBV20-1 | CSPGTSGRALNEQFF | TGCAGTCCCGGGACTAGCGGGAGGGCCCTCAATGAGCAGTTCTTC
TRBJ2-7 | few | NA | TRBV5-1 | CASSSGGEREQYF | TGCGCCAGCAGCTCTGGAGGGGAACGCGAGCAGTACTTC
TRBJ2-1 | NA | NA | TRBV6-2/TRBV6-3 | CASSYSFANEQFF | TGTGCCAGCAGTTACTCGTTTGCGAATGAGCAGTTCTTC